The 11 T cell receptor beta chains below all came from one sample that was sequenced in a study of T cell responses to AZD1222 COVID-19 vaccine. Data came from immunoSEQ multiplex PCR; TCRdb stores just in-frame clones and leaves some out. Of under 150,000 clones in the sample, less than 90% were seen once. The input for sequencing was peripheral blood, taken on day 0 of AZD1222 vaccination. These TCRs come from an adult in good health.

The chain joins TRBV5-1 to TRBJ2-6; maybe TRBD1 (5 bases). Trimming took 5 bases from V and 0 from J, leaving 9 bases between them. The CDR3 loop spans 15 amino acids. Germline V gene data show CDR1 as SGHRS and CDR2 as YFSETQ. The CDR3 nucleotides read TGCGCCAGCAGAGACAGTAACTCTGGGGCCAACGTCCTGACTTTC. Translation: CASRDSNSGANVLTF.

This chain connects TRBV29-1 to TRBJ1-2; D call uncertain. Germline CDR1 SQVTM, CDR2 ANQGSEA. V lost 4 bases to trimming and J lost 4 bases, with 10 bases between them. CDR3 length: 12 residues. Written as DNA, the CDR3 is TGCAGCGTTGTAGGGATCCCCTATGGCTACACCTTC. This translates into CSVVGIPYGYTF.

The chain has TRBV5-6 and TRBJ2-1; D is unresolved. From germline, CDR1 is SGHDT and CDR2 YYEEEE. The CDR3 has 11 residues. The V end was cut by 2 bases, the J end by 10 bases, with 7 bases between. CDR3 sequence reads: CASSFLGEQFF. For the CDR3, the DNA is TGTGCCAGCAGCTTTCTCGGGGAGCAGTTCTTC.

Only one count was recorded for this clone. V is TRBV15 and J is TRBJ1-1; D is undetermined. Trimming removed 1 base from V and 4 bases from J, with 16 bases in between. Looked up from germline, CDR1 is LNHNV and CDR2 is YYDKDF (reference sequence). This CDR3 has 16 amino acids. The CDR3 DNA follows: TGTGCCACCAGCAGAGCCGGAGCGAGGGCTGGCACTGAAGCTTTCTTT. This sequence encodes CATSRAGARAGTEAFF.

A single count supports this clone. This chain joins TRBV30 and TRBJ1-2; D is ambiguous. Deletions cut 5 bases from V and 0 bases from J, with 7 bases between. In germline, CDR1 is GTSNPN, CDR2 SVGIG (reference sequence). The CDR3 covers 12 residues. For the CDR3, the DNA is TGTGCCTGGGGGATAGCTAACTATGGCTACACCTTC. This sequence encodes CAWGIANYGYTF.

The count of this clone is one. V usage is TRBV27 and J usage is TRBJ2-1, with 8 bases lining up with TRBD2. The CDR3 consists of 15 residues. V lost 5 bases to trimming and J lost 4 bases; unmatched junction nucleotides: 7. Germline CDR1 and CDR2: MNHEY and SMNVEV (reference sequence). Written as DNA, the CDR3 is TGTGCCAGCAGTAAATTTAGCGGGACATACAATGAGCAGTTCTTC. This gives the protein CASSKFSGTYNEQFF.

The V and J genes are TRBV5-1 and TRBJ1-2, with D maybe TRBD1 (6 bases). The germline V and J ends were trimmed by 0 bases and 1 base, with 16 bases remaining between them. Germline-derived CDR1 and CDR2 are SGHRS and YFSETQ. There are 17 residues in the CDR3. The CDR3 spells CASSLGRGLVVNYGYTF. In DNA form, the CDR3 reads TGCGCCAGCAGCTTGGGACGGGGGCTTGTAGTTAACTATGGCTACACCTTC.

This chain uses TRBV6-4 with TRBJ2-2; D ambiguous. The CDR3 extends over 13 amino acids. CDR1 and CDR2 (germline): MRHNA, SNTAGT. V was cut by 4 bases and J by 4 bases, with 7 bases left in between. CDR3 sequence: CASSADTTGELFF. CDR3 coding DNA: TGTGCCAGCAGTGCAGACACCACCGGGGAGCTGTTTTTT.

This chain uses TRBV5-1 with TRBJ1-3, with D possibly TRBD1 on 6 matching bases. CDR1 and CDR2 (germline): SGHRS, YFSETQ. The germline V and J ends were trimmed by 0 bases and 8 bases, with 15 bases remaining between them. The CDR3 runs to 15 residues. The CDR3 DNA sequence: TGCGCCAGCAGCTTGGAGCCAGGGGAGTTTTACACCATATATTTT. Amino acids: CASSLEPGEFYTIYF.

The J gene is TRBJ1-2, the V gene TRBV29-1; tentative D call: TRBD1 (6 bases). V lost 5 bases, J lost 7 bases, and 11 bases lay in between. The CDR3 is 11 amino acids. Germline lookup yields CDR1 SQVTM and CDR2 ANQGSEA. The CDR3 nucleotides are TGCAGCGTTCGGAGGGGGGGTGGCTACACCTTC. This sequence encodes CSVRRGGGYTF.

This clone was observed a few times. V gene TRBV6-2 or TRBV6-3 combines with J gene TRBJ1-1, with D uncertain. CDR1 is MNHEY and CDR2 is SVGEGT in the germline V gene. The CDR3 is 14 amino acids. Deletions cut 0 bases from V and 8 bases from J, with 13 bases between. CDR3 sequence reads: CASSYSRRTDEAFF. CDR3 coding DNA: TGTGCCAGCAGTTACTCGAGAAGGACGGACGAAGCTTTCTTT.